This TCR beta chain originates from a study of siplizumab effects on memory and regulatory T cells (dated by TCRdb to about 2019). In the study overall: Paired mixed lymphocyte reactions were run with siplizumab at 1 ug/mL and without drug, across several responder-stimulator pairs. The effect of the anti-CD2 antibody siplizumab on alloreactive T-cell subsets was examined in allogeneic mixed lymphocyte reactions constructed from human PBMCs.

Overall results and qualifications from the work: Of the alloreactive CD4+ clones that could be mapped, the Treg-derived share averaged about 67% with siplizumab compared with around 27% in control reactions. The cumulative frequency of alloreactive sequences traceable to unstimulated CD4+ memory T cells was significantly reduced by siplizumab. The suppressive function of proliferating Tregs from siplizumab cultures was not functionally confirmed. Because sequences at frequencies below about 10^-5 were poorly captured, only a minor fraction of alloreactive clones could be mapped back to unstimulated subsets. Roughly 80-97% of proliferating CD4+ or CD8+ clones could not be assigned a naive or memory phenotype. Compared with memory T cells, unstimulated naive T cells appeared more diverse, and naive cells seemed to make a substantial contribution to the alloresponse.

Cells from the mixed lymphocyte reactions were cocultured for five to seven days at 37 degrees C. Responder PBMCs were labelled with CFSE, stimulator PBMCs were labelled with Violet Dye, and the two were mixed at a 1:1 ratio. TCRbeta CDR3 sequencing was performed on sorted unstimulated T cells and on proliferating T cells recovered from mixed lymphocyte reactions. Fresh whole blood from ten HLA-typed healthy donors was used as the source from which PBMCs were isolated. After the mixed lymphocyte reaction, proliferating CFSE-low responder T cells were FACS-sorted for TCR sequencing. The library came from the immunoSEQ multiplex PCR assay. Around 92,000 TCR templates per sample were assayed by the deep sequencing platform. Genomic DNA extracted from sorted T cells was used for TCRbeta CDR3 sequencing. The original pipeline was this. Clonal analysis of TCRbeta CDR3 data was done in the R programming language. Alloreactive CD4+ and CD8+ clones were defined by comparing unstimulated samples with post-reaction CFSE-low samples. Alloreactive CD4+ clones were assigned to regulatory or non-regulatory origin by matching sequences to sorted unstimulated Treg and non-Treg repertoires. The clones in this table, taken by TCRdb from immuneACCESS, are in-frame only. Not every clone is retained; where verified, under half of the shortfall comes from an unresolved V gene, and the cause of the rest is unknown. Clone size and V and J calls were adopted from that table, with D and trimming inferred from the DNA. The sample records 13,000 to 15,000 clones, approximately 48% of which are singletons. The ten largest clones represent under 9% of the sample.

This clone was counted a few times. This receptor's antigen is unknown. The record has no base qualities; no much larger clone is one base away. Input material: CFSE-low (dividing) CD4+ T cells sorted from an allogeneic mixed lymphocyte reaction. The receptor was isolated from a human donor in good health; the cells came from an allogeneic mixed lymphocyte reaction.

The CDR3: CASSPQGSLGEAFF. The DNA sequence is given as TGTGCCAGCTCACCGCAGGGTTCACTGGGTGAAGCTTTCTTT. The chain is made from TRBV18 and TRBJ1-1; the best D guess is TRBD1, with 5 bases matching. Sequences KGHSH (CDR1) and LQKENI (CDR2) are obtained from the germline V gene. From the cysteine through the phenylalanine, the CDR3 covers 14 amino acids. Here the CDR3 DNA is all that survives: 42 bases in frame from base 1. V is pared back by 3 bases and J by 7 bases, with 15 bases lying between the germline termini.